This T cell receptor beta chain was retrieved from a study of post-analysis software for immune sequencing data (dated by TCRdb to between 2014 and 2016). Context from the whole study: The recorded disease courses included relapsing-remitting, secondary progressive and progressive-relapsing multiple sclerosis, and some patients had no subtype annotation. A subset of samples was prepared in parallel using single-end sample barcoding, then pooled and co-amplified after Illumina adapter ligation. Patient repertoires were compared against about a dozen previously published healthy control repertoires from donors aged about 6 to 27 years.

Paper-wide results and their limitations: Patients showed significantly higher frequencies than controls for a handful of TRBV segments, among them TRBV5-6, TRBV5-1 and TRBV20-1. Compared with controls, multiple sclerosis patients had significantly lower normalized Chao1 diversity, a finding suggesting substantial peripheral T-cell clonal expansion. Strong co-clustering of samples prepared in the same batch was shown by direct clustering with F measure, prompting a batch-effect correction. The control group was slightly older than the multiple sclerosis patient group.

The library was generated by PCR. Sequenced on an Illumina HiSeq 2500. To reduce PCR and sequencing biases, unique molecular identifiers were incorporated into the TCR beta cDNA libraries. Every 1 to 10 million input T cells yielded approximately 500,000 cDNA molecules, meaning each molecule approximated one T cell. The same protocol used for the earlier healthy control dataset was applied to prepare and sequence the patient libraries. Samples belonging to the same batch were prepared together, multiplexed and sequenced on a shared HiSeq lane. For the original study's pipeline: Raw barcoded reads were processed with MIGEC, and single-read molecular identifier groups were discarded before consensus assembly and CDR3 extraction. VDJtools was used for post-analysis of the clonotype tables, and diversity was normalized by down-sampling every dataset to the size of the smallest sample. In repertoire overlap clustering, CDR3 amino acid sequences, but not nucleotide sequences, were matched to correct batch-related cross-sample contamination. TCRdb handled the public reads itself, with Q25 trimming in fastp and clone calling in MiXCR, and kept productive beta chains. Entries are consolidated by CDR3 protein sequence, retaining the most common genes and DNA. TCRdb, not the original authors, processed these V and J calls. In this sample the table shows some 690,000 distinct CDR3 sequences, around 27% of which occur a single time. The ten biggest clones cover around 0.56% of the sample.

CDR1 and CDR2 are read off the germline V gene as SNHLY and FYNNEI. The CDR3 contains 12 residues, cysteine and phenylalanine counted. Only CDR3 DNA remains: 36 bases, in frame from the first base. V lost 6 bases and J lost 10 bases, and the count of bases not matched to a germline gene is 7. To demonstrate the VDJtools post-analysis software, TCR beta repertoires were profiled from the peripheral blood of roughly 12 young patients with multiple sclerosis. Multiple sclerosis patients were children and adolescents aged about 6 to 15 years. Concerning this clonotype: Its antigen remains undetermined. Base qualities are not recorded, but no much larger clone differs from it by a single base.

Sequences were obtained from blood. The chain is assembled from TRBV2 and TRBJ1-1; TRBD1 agrees with 8 junctional bases. The sequence came from a girl aged 10 to 17 with multiple sclerosis. The nucleotide sequence is TGTGCCAGCAGGGGGGACAGGTGGGTAGCTTTCTTT. Its translation reads: CASRGDRWVAFF.